Below are 5 T cell receptor beta chains sequenced from a single sample in a study of CD8 T cells in Susac syndrome (dated by TCRdb to between 2017 and 2020). Libraries were built with the immunoSEQ multiplex PCR assay. RNA was extracted with the RNeasy kit and about 0.5 to 1 ug was reverse transcribed using random hexamers. In TCRdb, the public reads were trimmed at Q25 with fastp and aligned with MiXCR, with productive beta chains retained. One record per CDR3 amino acid sequence lists the most common genes and DNA. The sample contains some 130,000 distinct CDR3 sequences, nearly 95% of them found a single time. Of the sample, around 0.12% falls within the top ten clones. Input material: CD4+ T cells from PBMCs. The receptors stem from a human donor in good health.

In nucleotides, the CDR3 is TGCGCCAGCAGCCCGCTACAGGGACGGAACACTGAAGCTTTCTTT. Its protein product is CASSPLQGRNTEAFF. The chain joins TRBV5-1 to TRBJ1-1, with D perhaps matching TRBD1 (6 bases). The CDR3 length is 15 residues. Germline assignment: CDR1 SGHRS and CDR2 YFSETQ. V was shortened by 4 bases and J by 1 base, with 14 bases between the two germline ends.

The chain employs TRBV20-1 and TRBJ2-7; 12 nucleotides align to TRBD2. Germline assignment: CDR1 DFQATT and CDR2 SNEGSKA (reference sequence). The CDR3 has 15 amino acids. Losses at the gene ends were 5 bases for V and 2 bases for J; bases not matched to a gene: 7. The CDR3 nucleotides read TGCAGTGCTCCTATACTAGCGGGAGGCACCTACGAGCAGTACTTC. Its translation: CSAPILAGGTYEQYF.

The V gene is TRBV5-1, the J gene TRBJ2-5, with a possible D match to TRBD1 (6 bases). Germline CDR1 is SGHRS and CDR2 is YFSETQ. V was cut by 3 bases and J by 5 bases, with 11 bases left in between. This CDR3 region has 13 residues. The DNA for the CDR3 is TGCGCCAGCAGCTACGGGACACACGAGACCCAGTACTTC. As protein: CASSYGTHETQYF.

A single count supports this clonotype. V usage is TRBV4-1 and J usage is TRBJ2-6; the D call may be TRBD1 or TRBD2 (5 bases each). Germline V CDR1 and CDR2: MGHRA, YSYEKL. The CDR3 sequence is 20 residues long. Trimming stripped 2 bases from V and 0 bases from J, with 20 bases between. Here the CDR3 reads CASSQWVGARASSGANVLTF. DNA of the CDR3: TGCGCCAGCAGCCAATGGGTCGGGGCCAGGGCGAGCTCTGGGGCCAACGTCCTGACTTTC.

The V gene is TRBV29-1, the J gene TRBJ1-1, with D unclear. Trimming left V 4 bases short and J 7 bases short, with 10 bases between. There are 11 residues in the CDR3. Germline CDR1 SQVTM, CDR2 ANQGSEA. CDR3 nucleotide sequence: TGCAGCGTTGTTGAGACGGTTGAAGCTTTCTTT. Amino acids: CSVVETVEAFF.